These T cell receptor beta chains were read from a single sample in a study of CD8+ T cells in alopecia areata. Profiling relied on immunoSEQ multiplex PCR, and the TCRdb table lists in-frame clones only, not all of them. This table has just over 150,000 clones, about 53% appearing once. The sequencing used CD8+ T cells sorted from blood, collected at week 0. These receptors all come from a human donor with alopecia areata. The CDR3 runs from the conserved cysteine through the conserved F or W. D genes are given only for firm matches. Clone sizes are given selectively: once, few, many, or a class where the clone is expanded.

J gene: TRBJ1-6
D gene: -
clone size: -
V gene: TRBV30
CDR3 DNA: TGCGCCTGGAGTGACGAAAATAATTCACCCCTCCACTTT
CDR3 protein: CAWSDENNSPLHF

J gene: TRBJ2-1
D gene: -
clone size: -
V gene: TRBV7-9
CDR3 DNA: TGTGCCAGCAGCTCCCTGTTGGCTCCCGAGAATGAGCAGTTCTTC
CDR3 protein: CASSSLLAPENEQFF

J gene: TRBJ2-1
D gene: -
clone size: few
V gene: TRBV29-1
CDR3 DNA: TGCAGCGTTGAAGATCGCCTGGAGGGGGAAGGGACCTACAATGAGCAGTTCTTC
CDR3 protein: CSVEDRLEGEGTYNEQFF

J gene: TRBJ2-7
D gene: -
clone size: few
V gene: TRBV30
CDR3 DNA: TGTGCCTGGAGGACGGCCAACGAGCAGTACTTC
CDR3 protein: CAWRTANEQYF

J gene: TRBJ1-6
D gene: TRBD1
clone size: -
V gene: TRBV23-1
CDR3 DNA: TGCGCCAGCAGTCAACCGACAGGGTTTAAATGGTCCTATAATTCACCCCTCCACTTT
CDR3 protein: CASSQPTGFKWSYNSPLHF

J gene: TRBJ2-3
D gene: -
clone size: -
V gene: TRBV27
CDR3 DNA: TGTGCCAGCAGTTTATCGAAAGGTCGGGATACGCAGTATTTT
CDR3 protein: CASSLSKGRDTQYF

J gene: TRBJ2-7
D gene: TRBD1
clone size: -
V gene: TRBV25-1
CDR3 DNA: TGTGCCAGCAGTGAATGGACAGGGGCATTCCACGAGCAGTACTTC
CDR3 protein: CASSEWTGAFHEQYF

J gene: TRBJ2-2
D gene: -
clone size: -
V gene: TRBV2
CDR3 DNA: TGTGCCAGCAGGGAAGGGACCGAAAACACCGGGGAGCTGTTTTTT
CDR3 protein: CASREGTENTGELFF

J gene: TRBJ2-7
D gene: -
clone size: -
V gene: TRBV13
CDR3 DNA: TGTGCCAGCAGCGCAGACGGGTTCTACGAGCAGTACTTC
CDR3 protein: CASSADGFYEQYF

J gene: TRBJ2-7
D gene: -
clone size: -
V gene: TRBV6-5
CDR3 DNA: TGTGCCAGCAGCCCGTTCGGGGTAGGCCACGAGCAGTACTTC
CDR3 protein: CASSPFGVGHEQYF

J gene: TRBJ2-1
D gene: -
clone size: -
V gene: TRBV4-3
CDR3 DNA: TGCGCCAGCAGCCAAGACCTCTGGAGGGACGAGCAGTTCTTC
CDR3 protein: CASSQDLWRDEQFF

J gene: TRBJ1-1
D gene: TRBD1
clone size: few
V gene: TRBV7-8
CDR3 DNA: TGTGCCAGCAGCTGGGGACAGATGAACACTGAAGCTTTCTTT
CDR3 protein: CASSWGQMNTEAFF

J gene: TRBJ2-7
D gene: -
clone size: few
V gene: TRBV29-1
CDR3 DNA: TGCAGCGTCTGGAGAAGTGGAGAGCAGTACTTC
CDR3 protein: CSVWRSGEQYF

J gene: TRBJ2-3
D gene: TRBD2
clone size: few
V gene: TRBV15
CDR3 DNA: TGTGCCACCAGCAGAGAGCGGGGGGAAGGGACAGATACGCAGTATTTT
CDR3 protein: CATSRERGEGTDTQYF

J gene: TRBJ2-1
D gene: TRBD2
clone size: -
V gene: TRBV7-3
CDR3 DNA: TGTGCCAGCAGCTTAACGCCCCGAGATAGCGGGGAGCAGTTCTTC
CDR3 protein: CASSLTPRDSGEQFF

J gene: TRBJ2-1
D gene: -
clone size: -
V gene: TRBV10-3
CDR3 DNA: TGTGCCATCGGTCCCCCCAGCGGCGAGCAGTTCTTC
CDR3 protein: CAIGPPSGEQFF